This T cell receptor beta chain comes out of a study of tumor and adjacent non-tumor tissue in lung cancer. Study-level information: Samples averaged roughly 4 million productive TCRbeta reads each.

General study findings and limits: In normal lung, the top 100 clones were significantly more dominant than in tumor. Higher tumor TCR diversity was associated with shorter survival.

This sample's RNA came from whole unsorted tissue. The normal lung tissue was taken more than 3 cm from the tumor edge. This clonotype was observed a few times. Its antigen is as yet unknown. Three rounds of nested PCR, following a modified ARM-PCR protocol, produced the TCRbeta library. One entry per CDR3 protein, called by TCRdb with MiXCR from the multiplex PCR reads. In the table there are tens of thousands of distinct CDR3 sequences, roughly 75% of which are singletons. The receptor was derived from a woman aged 45-65 years with non-small cell lung cancer. Source material: distant non-tumor lung tissue.

CDR3 protein: CATSASGHNYGYTF. Written as DNA, the CDR3 is TGTGCCACCAGTGCCTCGGGACATAACTATGGCTACACCTTC. This chain connects TRBV24-1 to TRBJ1-2; D is perhaps TRBD1 (6 bases). CDR3 length: 14 residues. V was clipped by 5 bases and J by 1 base, with 10 bases between them. In germline, CDR1 is KGHDR, CDR2 SFDVKD.